What follows describes a single TCR beta chain. As yet, its antigen is unknown. The data were obtained in a study of blood T cells in healthy people across ages. Overall study: Per two T cells, about one barcoded beta molecule was captured through template switching.

Findings of the study overall: Investigators viewed diversity estimates from one million T cells as underestimates, the study reported.

Every donor gave 8.5 to 10 milliliters of peripheral blood. Total RNA amounts of at least 6 micrograms were extracted per sample. Combining a sample-barcoded 5' primer with a J-beta primer mix, a second PCR ran for about 7 to 11 cycles. TCRdb used MiXCR to reprocess the 5' RACE reads, holding one entry per CDR3 protein. The repertoire holds 650,000 to 1,000,000 distinct CDR3 sequences, 35% to 40% seen once, with 10% to 15% in the top ten. In germline, CDR1 is SNHLY, CDR2 FYNNEI. Germline trimming cut 3 bases from V and 8 bases from J; bases unmatched to any gene: 7. The CDR3 covers 15 residues. The sequence came from a man between 18 and 35 years old in good health. The chain joins TRBV2 to TRBJ1-5; TRBD1 aligns across 10 bases. The sample taken for sequencing was blood. In DNA, the CDR3 is TGTGCCAGCAGTGAGAGACAGGGGGCCGATGAGCCCCAGCATTTT. As protein: CASSERQGADEPQHF. Based on the CDR3 plus reference TRBV2 and TRBJ1-5, the full variable domain is EPEVTQTPSHQVTQMGQEVILRCVPISNHLYFYWYRQILGQKVEFLVSFYNNEISEKSEIFDDQFSVERPDGSNFTLKIRSTKLEDSAMYFCASSERQGADEPQHFGDGTRLSIL.